The present T cell receptor beta chain was sequenced within a study of blood T cell repertoires in COVID-19. Study background: Both acute and convalescent COVID-19 samples were obtained from the United States, Italy and Spain. Sources were T cells, B-cell-depleted T cells, or PBMCs; the material itself was cDNA or gDNA.

Germline V gene sequence: CDR1 MNHEY, CDR2 SVGEGT. The CDR3 covers 15 residues. V was shortened by 4 bases and J by 4 bases, with 14 bases between the two germline ends. Original analysis: How many nucleated cells were present was estimated from reference gene primer amplification. Clones were read by immunoSEQ multiplex PCR, and TCRdb kept only the in-frame ones, dropping some. V and J calls and clone size are those listed in that table; D and trimming were worked out from the DNA. There are fewer than 70,000 clones in the sample; over 70% occur only once, and 2% to 2.5% lies in the top ten. This TCR came from a human donor in a cohort sampled during active COVID-19. This chain connects TRBV6-2 or TRBV6-3 to TRBJ1-5, with a weak D call TRBD1 (6 bases). Specimen: peripheral blood. The CDR3: CASSSTGKRNQPQHF. The CDR3 bases are TGTGCCAGCAGTTCAACAGGGAAGAGAAATCAGCCCCAGCATTTT.